The entry below describes one T cell receptor (beta chain). The antigen remains undetermined. This record comes from a study of siplizumab effects on memory and regulatory T cells. General observations from the study: Memory T cells appeared less diverse than naive cells, which seemed to contribute substantially to alloresponse.

Per sample, the assay covered 80,000 to 100,000 TCR templates. Repertoires were generated with immunoSEQ multiplex PCR, while TCRdb's copy carries only in-frame clones and drops some. The sample shows about 100,000 clones, around 92% of them seen only once. CDR1 and CDR2 (germline): SGHRS, YFSETQ. Trimming took off 4 bases at V and 4 bases at J, with 15 bases between the two ends. The CDR3 is 15 amino acids. The chain employs TRBV5-1 and TRBJ1-3; D perhaps matches TRBD1 (6 bases). The TCR was taken from a human donor in good health. Sequencing input: CD4+ T cells sorted from blood. For the CDR3, the DNA is TGCGCCAGCAGCGGATATACAGGGTCCGGAAACACCATATATTTT. Residues: CASSGYTGSGNTIYF.